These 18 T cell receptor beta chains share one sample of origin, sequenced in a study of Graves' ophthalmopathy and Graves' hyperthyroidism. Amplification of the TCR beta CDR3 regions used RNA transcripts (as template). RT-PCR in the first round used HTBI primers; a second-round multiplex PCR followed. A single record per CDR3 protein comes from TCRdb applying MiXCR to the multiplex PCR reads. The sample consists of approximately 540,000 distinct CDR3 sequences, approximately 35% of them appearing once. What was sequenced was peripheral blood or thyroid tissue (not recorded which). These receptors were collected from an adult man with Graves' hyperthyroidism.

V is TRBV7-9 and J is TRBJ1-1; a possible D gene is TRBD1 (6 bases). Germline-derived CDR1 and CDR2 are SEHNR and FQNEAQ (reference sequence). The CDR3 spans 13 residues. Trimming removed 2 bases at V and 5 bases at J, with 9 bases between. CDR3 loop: CASSLKDRTEAFF. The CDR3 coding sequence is TGTGCCAGCAGCTTAAAGGACAGAACTGAAGCTTTCTTT.

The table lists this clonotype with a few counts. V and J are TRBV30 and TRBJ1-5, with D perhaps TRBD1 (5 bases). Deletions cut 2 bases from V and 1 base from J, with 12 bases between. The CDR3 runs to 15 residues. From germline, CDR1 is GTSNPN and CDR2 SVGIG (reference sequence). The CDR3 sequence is CAWSPGTRSNQPQHF. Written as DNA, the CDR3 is TGTGCCTGGAGTCCCGGGACGAGAAGCAATCAGCCCCAGCATTTT.

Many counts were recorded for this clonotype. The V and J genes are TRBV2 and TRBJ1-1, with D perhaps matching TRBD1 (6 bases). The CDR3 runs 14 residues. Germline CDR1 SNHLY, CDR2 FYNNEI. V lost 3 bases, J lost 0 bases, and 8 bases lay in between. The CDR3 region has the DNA TGTGCCAGCAGTGAGGACAGTGTGAACACTGAAGCTTTCTTT. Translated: CASSEDSVNTEAFF.

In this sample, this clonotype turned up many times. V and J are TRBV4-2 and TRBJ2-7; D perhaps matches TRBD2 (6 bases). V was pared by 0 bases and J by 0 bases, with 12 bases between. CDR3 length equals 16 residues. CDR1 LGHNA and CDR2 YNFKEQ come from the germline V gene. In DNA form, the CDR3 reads TGTGCCAGCAGCCAAGATAGGACGACTAGCTCCTACGAGCAGTACTTC. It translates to CASSQDRTTSSYEQYF.

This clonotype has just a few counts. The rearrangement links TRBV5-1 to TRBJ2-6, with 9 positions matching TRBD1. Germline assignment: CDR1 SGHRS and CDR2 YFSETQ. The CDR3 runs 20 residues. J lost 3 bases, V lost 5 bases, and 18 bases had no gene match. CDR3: CASRPTPTGGLANGANVLTF. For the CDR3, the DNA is TGCGCCAGCAGACCTACACCAACAGGGGGCCTAGCTAATGGGGCCAACGTCCTGACTTTC.

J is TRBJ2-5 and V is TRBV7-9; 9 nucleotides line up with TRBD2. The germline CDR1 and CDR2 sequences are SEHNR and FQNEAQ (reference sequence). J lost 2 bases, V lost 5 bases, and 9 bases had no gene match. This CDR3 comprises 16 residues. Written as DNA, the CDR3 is TGTGCCAGCAGCAGTGCTAGCGGGACAGCTCAAGAGACCCAGTACTTC. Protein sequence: CASSSASGTAQETQYF.

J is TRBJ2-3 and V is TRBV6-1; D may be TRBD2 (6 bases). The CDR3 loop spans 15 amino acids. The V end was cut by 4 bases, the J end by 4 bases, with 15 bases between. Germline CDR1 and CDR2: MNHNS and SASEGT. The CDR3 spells CASSVGEEGADTQYF. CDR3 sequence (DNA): TGTGCCAGCAGTGTGGGGGAGGAGGGCGCAGATACGCAGTATTTT.

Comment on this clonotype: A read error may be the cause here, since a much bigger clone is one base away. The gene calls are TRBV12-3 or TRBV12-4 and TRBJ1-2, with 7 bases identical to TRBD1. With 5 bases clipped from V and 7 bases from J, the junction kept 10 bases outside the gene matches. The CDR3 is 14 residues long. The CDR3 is CASSISQGEAGYTF. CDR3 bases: TGTGCCAGCAGTATTAGTCAGGGGGAGGCTGGCTACACCTTC.

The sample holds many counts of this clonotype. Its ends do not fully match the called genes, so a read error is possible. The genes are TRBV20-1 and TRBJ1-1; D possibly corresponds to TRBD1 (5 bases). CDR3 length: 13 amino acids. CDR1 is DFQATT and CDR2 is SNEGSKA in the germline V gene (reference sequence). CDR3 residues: CSAPTVMNAEAFF. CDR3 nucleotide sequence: TGCAGTGCGCCGACAGTGATGAACGCTGAAGCTTTCTTT.

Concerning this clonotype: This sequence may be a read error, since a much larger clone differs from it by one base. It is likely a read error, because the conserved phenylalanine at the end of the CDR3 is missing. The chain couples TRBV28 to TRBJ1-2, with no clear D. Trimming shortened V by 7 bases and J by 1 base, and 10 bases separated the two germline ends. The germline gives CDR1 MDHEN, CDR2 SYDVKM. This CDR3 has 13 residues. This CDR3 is CASTAGVNYGYTL. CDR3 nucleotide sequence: TGTGCCAGCACCGCAGGTGTTAACTATGGCTACACCCTC.

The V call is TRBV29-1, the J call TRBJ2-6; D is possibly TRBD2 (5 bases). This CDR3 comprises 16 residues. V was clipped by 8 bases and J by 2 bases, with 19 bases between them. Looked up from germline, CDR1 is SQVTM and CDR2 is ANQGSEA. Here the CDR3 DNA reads TGCAGCTCCACCAATCCGCTAGCTCCTGGGGCCAACGTCCTGACTTTC. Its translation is CSSTNPLAPGANVLTF.

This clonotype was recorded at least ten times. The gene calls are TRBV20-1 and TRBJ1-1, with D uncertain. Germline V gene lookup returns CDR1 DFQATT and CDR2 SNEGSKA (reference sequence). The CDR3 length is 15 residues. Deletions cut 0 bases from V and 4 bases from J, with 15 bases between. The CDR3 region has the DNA TGCAGTGCTAGAGACCCTCGTTCTGACATCACTGAAGCTTTCTTT. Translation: CSARDPRSDITEAFF.

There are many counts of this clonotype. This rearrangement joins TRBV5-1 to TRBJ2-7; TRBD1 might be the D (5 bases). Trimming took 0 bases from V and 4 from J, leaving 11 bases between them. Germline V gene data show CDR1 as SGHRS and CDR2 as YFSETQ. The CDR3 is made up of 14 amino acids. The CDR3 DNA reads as TGCGCCAGCAGCTTGGGACAGATGACTTACGAGCAGTACTTC. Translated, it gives CASSLGQMTYEQYF.

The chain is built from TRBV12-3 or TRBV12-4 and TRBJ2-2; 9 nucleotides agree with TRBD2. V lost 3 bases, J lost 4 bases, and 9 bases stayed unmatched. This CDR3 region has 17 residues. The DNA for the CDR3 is TGTGCCAGCAGTTTCGCCCCGGGACTAGCAGCCACCGGGGAGCTGTTTTTT. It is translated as CASSFAPGLAATGELFF.

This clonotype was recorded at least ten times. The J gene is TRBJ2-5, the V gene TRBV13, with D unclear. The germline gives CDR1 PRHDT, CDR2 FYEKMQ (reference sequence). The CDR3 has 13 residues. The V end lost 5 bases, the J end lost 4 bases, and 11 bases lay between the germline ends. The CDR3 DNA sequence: TGTGCCAGCAGCCCTCGGAACGGAGAGACCCAGTACTTC. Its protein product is CASSPRNGETQYF.

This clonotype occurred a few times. CDR3 nucleotide sequence: TGTGCCAGTAGTATAGGGGGACACACCGGGGAGCTGTTTTTT. Its protein is CASSIGGHTGELFF. The chain uses TRBV19 and TRBJ2-2; D could derive from TRBD1 or TRBD2 (5 bases each). This CDR3 is 14 amino acids long. The germline CDR1 and CDR2 sequences are LNHDA and SQIVND (reference sequence). V shed 1 base and J shed 3 bases, with 6 bases lying between them.

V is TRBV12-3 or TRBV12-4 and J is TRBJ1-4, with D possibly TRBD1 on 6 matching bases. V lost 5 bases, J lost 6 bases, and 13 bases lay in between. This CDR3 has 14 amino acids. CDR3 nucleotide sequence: TGTGCCAGCAGTCGCTCTTCAGGGGATGAAAAACTGTTTTTT. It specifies CASSRSSGDEKLFF.

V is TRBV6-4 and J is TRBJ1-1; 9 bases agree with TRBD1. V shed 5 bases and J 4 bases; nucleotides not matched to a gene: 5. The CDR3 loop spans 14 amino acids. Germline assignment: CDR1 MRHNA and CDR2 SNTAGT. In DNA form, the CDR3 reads TGTGCCAGCAGTTACAGGGGGCCGGCCACTGAAGCTTTCTTT. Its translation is CASSYRGPATEAFF.